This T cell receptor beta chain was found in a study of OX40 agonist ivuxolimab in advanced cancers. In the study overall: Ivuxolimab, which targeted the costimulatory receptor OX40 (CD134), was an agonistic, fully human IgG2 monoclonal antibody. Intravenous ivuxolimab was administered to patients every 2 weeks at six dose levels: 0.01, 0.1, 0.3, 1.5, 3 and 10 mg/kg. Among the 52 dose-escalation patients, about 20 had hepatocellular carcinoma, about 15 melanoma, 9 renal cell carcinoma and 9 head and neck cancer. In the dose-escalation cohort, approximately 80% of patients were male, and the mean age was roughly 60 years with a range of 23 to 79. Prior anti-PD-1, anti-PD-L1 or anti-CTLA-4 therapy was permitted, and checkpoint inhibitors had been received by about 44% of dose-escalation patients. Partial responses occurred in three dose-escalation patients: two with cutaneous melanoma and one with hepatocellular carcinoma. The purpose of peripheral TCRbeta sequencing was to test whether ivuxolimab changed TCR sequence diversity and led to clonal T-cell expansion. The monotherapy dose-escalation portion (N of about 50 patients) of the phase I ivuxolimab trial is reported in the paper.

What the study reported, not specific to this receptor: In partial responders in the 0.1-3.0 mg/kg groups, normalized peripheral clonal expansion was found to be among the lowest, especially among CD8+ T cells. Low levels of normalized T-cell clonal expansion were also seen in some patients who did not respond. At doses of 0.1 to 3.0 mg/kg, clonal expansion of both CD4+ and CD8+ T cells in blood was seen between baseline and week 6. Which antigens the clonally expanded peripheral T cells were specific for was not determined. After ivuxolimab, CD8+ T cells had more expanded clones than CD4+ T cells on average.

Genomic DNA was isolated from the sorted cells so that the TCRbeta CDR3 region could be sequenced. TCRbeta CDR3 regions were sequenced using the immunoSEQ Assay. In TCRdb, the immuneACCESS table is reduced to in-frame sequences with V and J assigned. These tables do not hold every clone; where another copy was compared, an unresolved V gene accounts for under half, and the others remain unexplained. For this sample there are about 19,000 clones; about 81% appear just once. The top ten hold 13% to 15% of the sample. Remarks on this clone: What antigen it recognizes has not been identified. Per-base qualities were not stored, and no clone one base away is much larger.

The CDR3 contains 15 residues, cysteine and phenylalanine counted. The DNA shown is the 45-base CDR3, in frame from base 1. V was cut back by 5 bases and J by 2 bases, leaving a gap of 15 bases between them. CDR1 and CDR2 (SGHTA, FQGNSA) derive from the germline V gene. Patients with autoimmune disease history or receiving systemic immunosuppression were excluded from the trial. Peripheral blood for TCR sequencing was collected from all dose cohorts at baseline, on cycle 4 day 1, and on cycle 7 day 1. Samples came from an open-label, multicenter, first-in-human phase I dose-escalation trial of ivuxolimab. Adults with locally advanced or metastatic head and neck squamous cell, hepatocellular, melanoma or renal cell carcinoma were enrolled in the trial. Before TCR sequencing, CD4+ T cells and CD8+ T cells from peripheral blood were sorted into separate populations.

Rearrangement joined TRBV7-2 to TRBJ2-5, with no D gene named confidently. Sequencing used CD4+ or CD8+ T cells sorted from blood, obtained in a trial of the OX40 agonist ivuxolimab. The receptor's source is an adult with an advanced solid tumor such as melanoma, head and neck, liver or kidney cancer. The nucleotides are TGTGCCAGCAGCCCCCAAGGAACTTATCAAGAGACCCAGTACTTC. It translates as CASSPQGTYQETQYF. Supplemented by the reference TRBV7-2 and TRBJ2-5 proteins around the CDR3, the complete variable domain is GAGVSQSPSNKVTEKGKDVELRCDPISGHTALYWYRQSLGQGLEFLIYFQGNSAPDKSGLPSDRFSAERTGGSVSTLTIQRTQQEDSAVYLCASSPQGTYQETQYFGPGTRLLVL.